A few counts support the clone carrying this TCR beta chain. Its antigen is as yet unknown. The data were obtained in a study of identical twins. The study's findings and limits: Clonotypes of the beta chain that were abundant in cord blood carried fewer insertions (memory repertoires showed none). The study found that models underestimated out-of-frame TCR alpha sharing in monozygotic twins.

A universal primer site was added by template switching, and unique molecular identifiers were carried by the cDNA. TCRdb redid the calling of the 5' RACE reads with MiXCR, one entry per CDR3 protein. The sample includes around 370,000 distinct CDR3 sequences, 9% to 10% of them seen just once. The germline gives CDR1 ENHRY, CDR2 SYGVKD. The junction had 1 base not matched to a gene; V was cut back by 0 bases and J by 3 bases. This CDR3 has 15 residues. This sequence was found in a woman aged 45-59 years in good health. The rearrangement links TRBV10-3 to TRBJ2-1; 8 bases match TRBD2. The specimen sequenced was naive T cells sorted from blood. CDR3 sequence (DNA): TGTGCCATCAGTGAGTCAAGCGGGGGCTACAATGAGCAGTTCTTC. It encodes CAISESSGGYNEQFF.